This paragraph reports one T cell receptor beta chain. This CDR3 is built from 15 residues. Germline assignment: CDR1 MNHEY and CDR2 SMNVEV (reference sequence). V was clipped by 6 bases and J by 0 bases, with 12 bases between them. This sample was taken from a study of blood T cell repertoires in COVID-19. For the study at large: Whether acute or convalescent, the COVID-19 samples came from the United States, Italy and Spain. Sample material is recorded as cDNA or gDNA derived from T cells, B-cell-depleted T cells, or PBMCs.

Authors' processing steps: Quantification of nucleated cells was approximated via reference gene primer amplification. Profiled with immunoSEQ multiplex PCR; TCRdb holds only in-frame clones, not every one. Clonal size and the V and J genes are those of that table, whereas D and trimming came from the DNA. This table has roughly 150,000 clones, roughly 84% appearing once. The sequence derives from a woman aged 80 or older with active or convalescent COVID-19. The rearrangement joins TRBV27 to TRBJ1-3; the D gene is possibly TRBD1 (6 bases). The sequenced material came from peripheral blood. Written as DNA, the CDR3 is TGTGCCAGCAGAGCAGGGGATAGCTCTGGAAACACCATATATTTT. Encoded protein: CASRAGDSSGNTIYF.